The next 27 T cell receptor beta chains were all read from a single sample in a study of CD8 T cells in ankylosing spondylitis. The antigens of these receptors remain unknown. TCRdb reanalysed the 5' RACE reads using MiXCR and keeps one entry per CDR3 protein. This table holds roughly 700,000 distinct CDR3 sequences, around 19% found once. Points from the study as a whole: Seemingly characteristic of ankylosing spondylitis blood was a TCR beta motif consisting of eight highly homologous variants.

Sequencing was carried out using blood, either unsorted or a sorted T cell fraction (not recorded which). All receptors come from a male donor with ankylosing spondylitis.

The J gene is TRBJ2-1, the V gene TRBV2, with 7 bases matching TRBD2. V dropped 4 bases and J dropped 10; count of bases not matched to a gene: 7. Per germline, CDR1 SNHLY and CDR2 FYNNEI. The CDR3 covers 13 residues. The CDR3 spells CASSVQRGPEQFF. For the CDR3, the DNA is TGTGCCAGCAGTGTCCAGCGGGGACCCGAGCAGTTCTTC.

The chain couples TRBV7-2 to TRBJ1-5; 8 bases line up with TRBD1. Germline-derived CDR1 and CDR2 are SGHTA and FQGNSA. The CDR3 contains 14 residues. With V trimmed by 5 bases and J by 5 bases, 5 bases remained unmatched. CDR3 in amino acids: CASSPKQGDQPQHF. CDR3 sequence (DNA): TGTGCCAGCAGCCCTAAACAGGGGGATCAGCCCCAGCATTTT.

This clonotype was counted between two and nine times. The chain recombines TRBV4-2 with TRBJ1-1; D possibly corresponds to TRBD1 (6 bases). V lost 3 bases, J lost 8 bases, and 16 bases lay in between. CDR1 and CDR2 from the germline V gene are LGHNA and YNFKEQ. This CDR3 is 14 amino acids long. This CDR3 is CASSHPGGGSEAFF. The CDR3 bases are TGTGCCAGCAGCCATCCCGGGGGCGGGTCCGAAGCTTTCTTT.

The J gene is TRBJ2-5, the V gene TRBV6-6; TRBD2 aligns across 10 bases. The ends lost 11 bases at V and 5 bases at J; junction bases unmatched: 8. CDR1 and CDR2 from the germline V gene are MNHNY and SVGAGI (reference sequence). CDR3 size: 13 residues. CDR3 residues: CASIAGGTETQYF. As DNA, the CDR3 is TGTGCCTCGATAGCGGGGGGAACGGAGACCCAGTACTTC.

The rearrangement joins TRBV20-1 to TRBJ2-1; TRBD2 matches 14 bases. This CDR3 region has 15 residues. V lost 2 bases to trimming and J lost 9 bases; unmatched junction nucleotides: 6. Germline V gene sequence: CDR1 DFQATT, CDR2 SNEGSKA (reference sequence). The CDR3, as DNA: TGCAGTGCTAGACCCGGGACTAGCGGGGGAGCTGAGCAGTTCTTC. This gives the protein CSARPGTSGGAEQFF.

This clonotype was counted at least ten times. CDR3 nucleotides: TGTGCCAGCAGTGAATGGTCAGGCGAGCAGTACTTC. Its protein is CASSEWSGEQYF. V gene TRBV2 combines with J gene TRBJ2-7, with D unresolved. Trimming shortened V by 2 bases and J by 6 bases, and 8 bases separated the two germline ends. This CDR3 comprises 12 residues. Germline V CDR1 and CDR2: SNHLY, FYNNEI.

The rearrangement joins TRBV20-1 to TRBJ2-7; 7 nucleotides match TRBD2. V shed 1 base, J shed 1 base, and the junction held 7 bases outside the gene matches. Germline lookup yields CDR1 DFQATT and CDR2 SNEGSKA (reference sequence). CDR3 length equals 15 residues. The CDR3 protein is CSARVVGGPSYEQYF. For the CDR3, the DNA is TGCAGTGCTAGAGTGGTGGGAGGGCCATCCTACGAGCAGTACTTC.

The rearrangement links TRBV20-1 to TRBJ2-5; 8 bases match TRBD2. Losses at the gene ends were 3 bases for V and 1 base for J; bases not matched to a gene: 4. The CDR3 consists of 14 residues. Germline V gene data show CDR1 as DFQATT and CDR2 as SNEGSKA (reference sequence). For the CDR3, the DNA is TGCAGTGCTAGCCTCGCGGGGGGCCAAGAGACCCAGTACTTC. Its protein is CSASLAGGQETQYF.

In this sample, this clonotype turned up a few times. The rearrangement joins TRBV5-1 to TRBJ2-5, with TRBD1 matching over 8 bases. V dropped 4 bases and J dropped 5; count of bases not matched to a gene: 10. Germline CDR1 SGHRS, CDR2 YFSETQ. There are 15 residues in the CDR3. The CDR3 is CASSMGDRGQETQYF. Here the CDR3 DNA reads TGCGCCAGCAGCATGGGAGACAGGGGTCAGGAGACCCAGTACTTC.

The chain uses TRBV15 and TRBJ2-7; no reliable D call. Deletions cut 1 base from V and 0 bases from J, with 10 bases between. CDR3 length: 15 residues. CDR1 LNHNV and CDR2 YYDKDF come from the germline V gene (reference sequence). CDR3 sequence (DNA): TGTGCCACCAGCAGAGTGGCGACCAGCTCCTACGAGCAGTACTTC. Its protein product is CATSRVATSSYEQYF.

The CDR3 coding sequence is TGCGCCAGCAGCCAAGATAGGTTAGGGTTCACTGAAGCTTTCTTT. Translated: CASSQDRLGFTEAFF. This chain uses TRBV4-3 with TRBJ1-1; no clear D. The CDR3 loop spans 15 amino acids. From germline, CDR1 is LGHNA and CDR2 YSLEER. Deletions cut 0 bases from V and 4 bases from J, with 12 bases between.

The chain carries TRBV12-3 or TRBV12-4 and TRBJ2-7; 7 nucleotides line up with TRBD1. CDR3 length: 14 residues. The ends lost 6 bases at V and 2 bases at J; junction bases unmatched: 7. CDR3 DNA sequence: TGTGCCAGCAGCCAACAGGGGACCACCTACGAGCAGTACTTC. As protein: CASSQQGTTYEQYF.

This clonotype was counted at least ten times. V gene TRBV20-1 combines with J gene TRBJ2-2; D is undetermined. V dropped 7 bases and J dropped 5 bases, with 17 bases sitting between them. The CDR3 runs 14 residues. The germline CDR1 and CDR2 sequences are DFQATT and SNEGSKA (reference sequence). The CDR3 sequence: CSGRFAVGTGELFF. The CDR3 DNA is TGCAGTGGTCGGTTCGCCGTAGGGACCGGGGAGCTGTTTTTT.

V and J are TRBV18 and TRBJ1-4; D might be TRBD1 (6 bases). The V end lost 3 bases, the J end lost 2 bases, and 16 bases lay between the germline ends. CDR1 and CDR2 (germline): KGHSH, LQKENI. This CDR3 contains 17 residues. The DNA of the CDR3 is TGTGCCAGCTCACCCGACACCGGGGGCGCGACTAATGAAAAACTGTTTTTT. Its protein is CASSPDTGGATNEKLFF.

This clonotype appeared once. This chain uses TRBV11-3 with TRBJ2-1, with 9 bases aligning to TRBD2. The CDR3 is 14 residues long. Looked up from germline, CDR1 is SGHNT and CDR2 is YENEEA. The V segment lost 7 bases and the J segment 10 bases; nucleotides outside the gene matches: 11. Here the CDR3 DNA reads TGTGCCAGCAATAGCGGGGGCTCAGCCGGGGAGCAGTTCTTC. It yields the protein CASNSGGSAGEQFF. Full variable domain (rest looked up from reference TRBV11-3 and TRBJ2-1): EAGVVQSPRYKIIEKKQPVAFWCNPISGHNTLYWYLQNLGQGPELLIRYENEEAVDDSQLPKDRFSAERLKGVDSTLKIQPAELGDSAVYLCASNSGGSAGEQFFGPGTRLTVL.

The chain joins TRBV29-1 to TRBJ1-2, with 7 bases matching TRBD1. V shed 7 bases, J shed 2 bases, and the junction held 7 bases outside the gene matches. Germline CDR1 reads SQVTM; CDR2 reads ANQGSEA. This CDR3 comprises 13 residues. As DNA, the CDR3 is TGCAGCGCCATGCAACAGGGGAACTATGGCTACACCTTC. Residues: CSAMQQGNYGYTF. Full variable domain (missing parts from reference TRBV29-1 and TRBJ1-2): SAVISQKPSRDICQRGTSLTIQCQVDSQVTMMFWYRQQPGQSLTLIATANQGSEATYESGFVIDKFPISRPNLTFSTLTVSNMSPEDSSIYLCSAMQQGNYGYTFGSGTRLTVV.

This clonotype was picked up a small number of times. The CDR3 nucleotides are TGTGCCAGCAGTCCCGTCGGGTTGGGAAGCAATCAGCCCCAGCATTTT. It specifies CASSPVGLGSNQPQHF. V usage is TRBV7-2 and J usage is TRBJ1-5; D is undetermined. Germline CDR1 and CDR2: SGHTA and FQGNSA. V was clipped by 6 bases and J by 1 base, with 16 bases between them. The CDR3 has 16 amino acids.

The V gene is TRBV5-1, the J gene TRBJ2-5, with D possibly TRBD2 on 6 matching bases. The CDR3 totals 13 residues. V was cut by 5 bases and J by 5 bases, with 13 bases left in between. The germline CDR1 and CDR2 sequences are SGHRS and YFSETQ. DNA of the CDR3: TGCGCCAGCAGAGCAGCGGGTCGGGAGACCCAGTACTTC. This gives the protein CASRAAGRETQYF.

This chain joins TRBV12-3 or TRBV12-4 and TRBJ2-2; D gene unclear. The CDR3 loop spans 17 amino acids. V was clipped by 2 bases and J by 6 bases, with 19 bases between them. The CDR3 bases are TGTGCCAGCAGTTTAAGGTGGGCAGGTCCACTATCCGGGGAGCTGTTTTTT. This sequence encodes CASSLRWAGPLSGELFF.

This clonotype came up a few times. The chain has TRBV12-3 or TRBV12-4 and TRBJ1-4, with D possibly TRBD1 on 6 matching bases. V lost 3 bases, J lost 4 bases, and 18 bases lay in between. The CDR3 is 17 residues long. CDR3 region: CASSFPRGREGNEKLFF. CDR3 nucleotide sequence: TGTGCCAGCAGTTTCCCCCGGGGGCGCGAGGGTAATGAAAAACTGTTTTTT.

CDR3 amino acids: CASSEPGGARETQYF. The CDR3 coding sequence is TGTGCCAGCAGTGAGCCGGGGGGGGCGAGAGAGACCCAGTACTTC. This sequence joins TRBV25-1 and TRBJ2-5, with 8 bases matching TRBD2. Germline V CDR1 and CDR2: MGHDK, SYGVNS. CDR3 size: 15 residues. V lost 3 bases and J lost 4; bases outside the gene matches: 7.

This clonotype was detected a few times. The rearrangement uses TRBV7-8 and TRBJ1-6; maybe TRBD1 (6 bases). Germline loops: CDR1 SGHVS, CDR2 FQNEAQ. V was cut by 0 bases and J by 4 bases, with 13 bases left in between. The length of the CDR3 is 17 residues. The CDR3 DNA reads as TGTGCCAGCAGCTTAGCGGTTTCAGGGGCTTATAATTCACCCCTCCACTTT. As protein: CASSLAVSGAYNSPLHF.

This clonotype came up a few times. The chain links TRBV11-2 to TRBJ2-7, with D unresolved. V was shortened by 5 bases and J by 3 bases, with 11 bases between the two germline ends. CDR1 is SGHAT and CDR2 is FQNNGV in the germline V gene. The CDR3 loop spans 13 amino acids. The CDR3 region is CASSPGQYYEQYF. The DNA of the CDR3 is TGTGCCAGCAGCCCCGGCCAATACTACGAGCAGTACTTC.

The table lists this clonotype with many counts. The V and J genes are TRBV4-2 and TRBJ2-3; D unclear. Deletions cut 5 bases from V and 2 bases from J, with 8 bases between. The CDR3 has 13 residues. Germline loops: CDR1 LGHNA, CDR2 YNFKEQ. The CDR3 region is CASSTPATDTQYF. CDR3 nucleotides: TGTGCCAGCAGCACCCCCGCCACAGATACGCAGTATTTT.

The rearrangement uses TRBV4-2 and TRBJ2-2, with 9 bases fitting TRBD2. CDR3 length equals 17 residues. V shed 0 bases, J shed 4 bases, and the junction held 6 bases outside the gene matches. Germline V lookup: CDR1 LGHNA, CDR2 YNFKEQ. The CDR3 coding sequence is TGTGCCAGCAGCCAAGATCGAGCGGGAGGTGTCACCGGGGAGCTGTTTTTT. Protein sequence: CASSQDRAGGVTGELFF.

This clonotype was detected only a few times. V and J are TRBV10-3 and TRBJ1-2; D is undetermined. The CDR3 extends over 14 amino acids. V lost 8 bases and J 3 bases, leaving 16 bases between the germline ends. Germline CDR1 ENHRY, CDR2 SYGVKD. The CDR3 coding sequence is TGTGCCATCCAACAAGACCTAGGCTACTATGGCTACACCTTC. Translation gives CAIQQDLGYYGYTF.

The chain employs TRBV27 and TRBJ1-2; TRBD1 is a possible D gene (5 bases). This CDR3 contains 13 residues. Germline-derived CDR1 and CDR2 are MNHEY and SMNVEV (reference sequence). Trimming removed 3 bases from V and 8 bases from J, with 13 bases in between. The CDR3 protein is CASSFRRAEGYTF. CDR3 DNA: TGTGCCAGCAGTTTCCGCAGGGCGGAGGGCTACACCTTC.